These 13 T cell receptor beta chains were all obtained from the same sample, sequenced in a study of blood T cell repertoires in COVID-19. Generated by immunoSEQ multiplex PCR, the TCRdb table keeps only in-frame clones and is missing some. The sample has approximately 74,000 clones, around 86% seen once. Sequencing was carried out using peripheral blood. The receptor source for this set is a woman aged 55-69 years with acute or convalescent COVID-19.

J is TRBJ1-1 and V is TRBV28; tentatively, D is TRBD1 (5 bases). Between the trimmed V and J ends, which lost 3 bases and 0 bases, there was a span of 11 bases. This CDR3 is 15 amino acids long. CDR1 MDHEN and CDR2 SYDVKM come from the germline V gene. The CDR3 DNA sequence: TGTGCCAGCAGTTTGGCGGGGACTGTGAACACTGAAGCTTTCTTT. Translating gives CASSLAGTVNTEAFF.

This clone was observed a few times. The V call is TRBV2, the J call TRBJ2-3; D gene uncertain. This CDR3 comprises 14 residues. Between the trimmed V and J ends, which lost 4 bases and 2 bases, there was a span of 10 bases. Looked up from germline, CDR1 is SNHLY and CDR2 is FYNNEI. CDR3 DNA: TGTGCCAGCAGTGGCGCCAGGTTCACAGATACGCAGTATTTT. Translating gives CASSGARFTDTQYF.

The rearrangement joins TRBV5-1 to TRBJ2-7, with TRBD1 identical over 8 bases. The CDR3 is 14 residues long. The ends lost 4 bases at V and 8 bases at J; junction bases unmatched: 11. Per germline, CDR1 SGHRS and CDR2 YFSETQ. CDR3 nucleotide sequence: TGCGCCAGCAGCCTATTTCTCGACAGGGGAAAGCAGTACTTC. Its protein is CASSLFLDRGKQYF. The whole variable domain, filled in from reference TRBV5-1 and TRBJ2-7, reads KAGVTQTPRYLIKTRGQQVTLSCSPISGHRSVSWYQQTPGQGLQFLFEYFSETQRNKGNFPGRFSGRQFSNSRSEMNVSTLELGDSALYLCASSLFLDRGKQYFGPGTRLTVT.

This clone was seen once. This chain uses TRBV6-2 or TRBV6-3 with TRBJ2-7; D may be TRBD2 (6 bases). This CDR3 region has 14 residues. Germline assignment: CDR1 MNHEY and CDR2 SVGEGT. V was trimmed by 6 bases and J by 2 bases, leaving 14 bases between them. This CDR3 reads CASSPGGNPYEQYF. In nucleotides, the CDR3 is TGTGCCAGCAGCCCGGGCGGGAACCCCTACGAGCAGTACTTC.

This clone appeared a single time. V usage is TRBV2 and J usage is TRBJ2-1; D is perhaps TRBD1 (6 bases). Germline V gene data show CDR1 as SNHLY and CDR2 as FYNNEI. The CDR3 has 15 amino acids. V lost 6 bases and J lost 0, with 12 bases in between. In nucleotides, the CDR3 is TGTGCCAGCAGGGACAGCGCAAGCTCCTACAATGAGCAGTTCTTC. Translated, it gives CASRDSASSYNEQFF.

A note on this clone: Germline is not matched at one junction end, which may reflect a read error. The chain carries TRBV3-1 (or the pseudogene TRBV3-2) and TRBJ2-1; 7 positions match TRBD1. The CDR3 has 11 residues. Germline CDR1 is LGHDT and CDR2 is YNNKEL (reference sequence). CDR3 in amino acids: CASSHAGTALF. CDR3 nucleotide sequence: TGTGCCAGCAGCCATGCCGGGACAGCTCTCTTC.

The J gene is TRBJ1-4, the V gene TRBV27, with TRBD1 matching 9 bases. The CDR3 has 16 amino acids. J lost 3 bases, V lost 5 bases, and 7 bases had no gene match. Germline-derived CDR1 and CDR2 are MNHEY and SMNVEV (reference sequence). CDR3 in DNA: TGTGCCAGCAGTATCGACAGGGGGTGGTCTAATGAAAAACTGTTTTTT. Translated: CASSIDRGWSNEKLFF.

This clone has just a few counts. The chain has TRBV18 and TRBJ1-2, with D possibly being TRBD1 (6 bases). Germline loops: CDR1 KGHSH, CDR2 LQKENI. CDR3 length equals 14 residues. The germline V and J ends were trimmed by 3 bases and 6 bases, with 14 bases remaining between them. The CDR3 here is CASSPLNTGNGYTF. Written as DNA, the CDR3 is TGTGCCAGCTCACCGCTTAACACAGGGAATGGCTACACCTTC. The entire variable domain, with the rest obtained from reference TRBV18 and TRBJ1-2, is as follows: NAGVMQNPRHLVRRRGQEARLRCSPMKGHSHVYWYRQLPEEGLKFMVYLQKENIIDESGMPKERFSAEFPKEGPSILRIQQVVRGDSAAYFCASSPLNTGNGYTFGSGTRLTVV.

The V gene is TRBV5-4, the J gene TRBJ2-3; the match to TRBD1 covers 8 bases. The V and J ends lost 3 bases and 1 base, in that order; junction bases with no gene match: 4. Per germline, CDR1 SGHNT and CDR2 YYREEE (reference sequence). The CDR3 totals 15 residues. The CDR3 DNA is TGTGCCAGCAGCTCCGGACAGGGAGGCACAGATACGCAGTATTTT. It is translated as CASSSGQGGTDTQYF.

This clone appeared once. The chain couples TRBV11-1 to TRBJ1-1; TRBD1 matches 9 bases. Germline CDR1 is SGHAT and CDR2 is FQDESV (reference sequence). V dropped 5 bases and J dropped 6; count of bases not matched to a gene: 10. CDR3 length: 15 amino acids. Here the CDR3 reads CASSPRVQGAAEAFF. DNA for the CDR3: TGTGCCAGCAGCCCCCGTGTACAGGGGGCCGCTGAAGCTTTCTTT.

This clone was counted between two and nine times. The chain uses TRBV6-4 and TRBJ1-1; D ambiguous. CDR3 size: 13 residues. With 2 bases removed from V and 7 bases from J, the gap between germline ends came to 11 bases. Germline V gene lookup returns CDR1 MRHNA and CDR2 SNTAGT. The CDR3 loop reads CASSDTSVGEAFF. The CDR3 bases are TGTGCCAGCAGTGACACCTCAGTTGGTGAAGCTTTCTTT.

The chain employs TRBV7-2 and TRBJ2-7; maybe TRBD2 (5 bases). The CDR3 runs to 15 residues. Trimming shortened V by 2 bases and J by 1 base, and 12 bases separated the two germline ends. CDR1 and CDR2 from the germline V gene are SGHTA and FQGNSA. The CDR3 DNA is TGTGCCAGCAGCTTAAAGGTTTCGGGGTCCTACGAGCAGTACTTC. It is translated as CASSLKVSGSYEQYF.

V usage is TRBV28 and J usage is TRBJ2-1, with TRBD2 matching over 9 bases. The CDR3 totals 15 residues. Looked up from germline, CDR1 is MDHEN and CDR2 is SYDVKM. J gave up 3 bases and V 4 bases, and 4 bases lay outside the gene matches. The CDR3 loop is CASSSAGGIYNEQFF. The CDR3 nucleotides read TGTGCCAGCAGTTCAGCGGGAGGAATCTACAATGAGCAGTTCTTC. Looking up the rest from reference TRBV28 and TRBJ2-1 gives the full variable domain: DVKVTQSSRYLVKRTGEKVFLECVQDMDHENMFWYRQDPGLGLRLIYFSYDVKMKEKGDIPEGYSVSREKKERFSLILESASTNQTSMYLCASSSAGGIYNEQFFGPGTRLTVL.